The following is a T cell receptor (beta chain) sequence with its context. Germline V gene lookup returns CDR1 LNHNV and CDR2 YYDKDF (reference sequence). V dropped 5 bases and J dropped 4; count of bases not matched to a gene: 8. The CDR3 consists of 14 residues. Libraries were prepared by immunoSEQ multiplex PCR; TCRdb keeps only in-frame clonotypes and omits some of them. This table has tens of thousands of clones, less than 80% appearing once. These data come from a study of blood T cell repertoires in COVID-19. Study-wide context: Researchers got acute and convalescent COVID-19 samples from the United States, Italy and Spain.

The clonotype was recovered from a man older than 75 with acute or convalescent COVID-19. The chain joins TRBV15 to TRBJ2-7; 7 positions match TRBD2. The sample was peripheral blood. CDR3 nucleotide sequence: TGTGCCACCAGCGGGGGGGGGTCAAAATACGAGCAGTACTTC. Amino acid sequence: CATSGGGSKYEQYF.